This T cell receptor beta chain appears in the sequencing data of a study of shared clonotypes between healthy human individuals. General study results and limits: Memory subsets generally showed lower estimated richness than naive subsets. Genetic and exposure-history diversity was limited by the few donors. The study found lower generation probabilities in non-shared clonotypes than in those shared by all four donors.

On this clone itself: Its specificity is not known.

Assay: immunoSEQ multiplex PCR; the TCRdb copy retains only in-frame clones and omits some. The data show around 640,000 clones, approximately 96% seen once. CD45RO-negative cells were positively selected for CCR7, leaving out terminally differentiated effector memory CD45RA+ cells. Donors were healthy HIV-negative adults without recently reported acute infections or vaccinations. The sequenced material came from naive CD8+ T cells sorted from blood. This sequence originates from a woman under 40 in good health.

The CDR3 DNA follows: TGTGCCAGCAGCCCAGGGACTACCACAGATACGCAGTATTTT. This gives the protein CASSPGTTTDTQYF. The chain carries TRBV5-5 and TRBJ2-3, with 7 bases fitting TRBD2. The CDR3 length is 14 residues. The trim removed 4 bases at V and 2 bases at J, leaving 4 bases unmatched. CDR1 is SGHKS, CDR2 YYEKEE, per germline (reference sequence). The full variable domain, completed using reference TRBV5-5 and TRBJ2-3, is DAGVTQSPTHLIKTRGQQVTLRCSPISGHKSVSWYQQVLGQGPQFIFQYYEKEERGRGNFPDRFSARQFPNYSSELNVNALLLGDSALYLCASSPGTTTDTQYFGPGTRLTVL.